This TCR beta chain was obtained from a study of T cells after yellow fever vaccination. Study summary: Fractions of limited cellularity were prepared by means of SMART-Seq v4 Ultra Low Input.

General study findings and limits: Relatively few clonotypes were ones that appeared in both CD4 and CD8 compartments.

Notes on this clonotype: Its antigen is unidentified.

A 5'RACE template-switching step, the method used to make TCR cDNA, added a universal primer site and UMIs. TCRdb used MiXCR to reprocess the 5' RACE reads, holding one entry per CDR3 protein. The data hold a few hundred thousand distinct CDR3 sequences, with about 8.3% observed a single time. The material was PBMCs, obtained about 49 days after the first yellow fever vaccination. The clonotype was recovered from a man between 18 and 35 years old who received the YFV17D yellow fever vaccine.

The CDR3 nucleotides read TGTGCCATCAGTGGGGGTTTTAATGAGCAGTTCTTC. Its protein is CAISGGFNEQFF. This chain uses TRBV10-3 with TRBJ2-1, with D hard to call. This CDR3 region has 12 residues. From germline, CDR1 is ENHRY and CDR2 SYGVKD. Trimming left V 4 bases short and J 7 bases short, with 8 bases between.